This is a list of T cell receptor beta chains from one sample in a study of T cells after yellow fever vaccination. TCRdb re-derived calls from the 5' RACE reads in MiXCR, one entry per CDR3 protein. The profile shows hundreds of thousands of distinct CDR3 sequences, 8.7% of them singletons. Sequenced here: CD4+ T cells sorted from PBMCs, sampled 5 days after the yellow fever booster vaccination. The receptors shown here come from a man in his late teens or twenties who received the YFV17D yellow fever vaccine. Each CDR3 is given with its conserved first and last residue. The D gene is left open where the match is weak. Clone size is stated in some rows and not others, as once, few, many or a class when expanded.

J,V,size,D,DNA,CDR3
TRBJ2-5,TRBV10-1,.,.,TGCGCCAGCAGTGAGGGGAACAGTCCGAACCAAGAGACCCAGTACTTC,CASSEGNSPNQETQYF
TRBJ1-2,TRBV6-1,.,.,TGTGCCAGCAGTGACAGGGTGTACTACACCTTC,CASSDRVYYTF
TRBJ1-5,TRBV5-6,few,TRBD1,TGTGCCAGCAGCCGTGACAGGGGACCCAATCAGCCCCAGCATTTT,CASSRDRGPNQPQHF
TRBJ2-3,TRBV20-1,few,.,TGCAGTGCTGGAAACAGGGCAGATACGCAGTATTTT,CSAGNRADTQYF
TRBJ2-3,TRBV6-5,.,.,TGTGCCAGCAGTTACTCGTTAGCGGCGGCAGATACGCAGTATTTT,CASSYSLAAADTQYF
TRBJ2-5,TRBV5-4,.,.,TGTGCCAGCAGCCCTCAAGCAGGGGCGATGTGGGAGACCCAGTACTTC,CASSPQAGAMWETQYF
TRBJ1-6,TRBV6-6,.,TRBD1,TGTGCCAGCAGAGACAGGGGGCTTTCACCCCTCCACTTT,CASRDRGLSPLHF
TRBJ2-3,TRBV4-2,many,.,TGTGCCAGCAGCCGTGCTACAGATACGCAGTATTTT,CASSRATDTQYF
TRBJ1-1,TRBV4-1,.,TRBD1,TGCGCCAGCAGCCAAGTCGACAGGGGCGCTGAAGCTTTCTTT,CASSQVDRGAEAFF
TRBJ2-2,TRBV18,.,.,TGTGCCAGCTCACCACCCGGGCTAGTCAGCGGGGAGCTGTTTTTT,CASSPPGLVSGELFF
TRBJ2-1,TRBV4-1,.,TRBD1,TGCGCCAGCAGCCAACGCTCATCCGCCGGGACAGGGAGGAGTGAGCAGTTCTTC,CASSQRSSAGTGRSEQFF
TRBJ2-7,TRBV28,.,TRBD1,TGTGCCAGCAGTTCGCCGGGACAGGGATCCTACGAGCAGTACTTC,CASSSPGQGSYEQYF
TRBJ1-2,TRBV20-1,.,TRBD1,TGCAGTGCTAGGGCATCGACAGGGTCCTATGGCTACACCTTC,CSARASTGSYGYTF
TRBJ1-2,TRBV28,.,.,TGTGCCAGCAGTTTAACCCAGCTATACACCTTC,CASSLTQLYTF
TRBJ1-6,TRBV18,.,.,TGTGCCAGCTCCCCCTCGGGGTATAATTCACCCCTCCACTTT,CASSPSGYNSPLHF
TRBJ1-1,TRBV4-2,few,.,TGTGCCAGCAGCCAAGTCGCCGGGACTGAAGCTTTCTTT,CASSQVAGTEAFF
TRBJ2-5,TRBV28,.,.,TGTGCCAGCAGTCCCCCCCGGGCAGCTCAAGGGACCCAGTACTTC,CASSPPRAAQGTQYF
TRBJ2-6,TRBV7-6,many,.,TGTGCCAGCAGCTTAAGCTCTGGGGCCAACGTCCTGACTTTC,CASSLSSGANVLTF
TRBJ2-5,TRBV20-1,few,TRBD1,TGCAGTGCAGGGACCGGGACAGGAAAAGAGACCCAGTACTTC,CSAGTGTGKETQYF
TRBJ2-7,TRBV6-4,.,.,TGTGCCAGCAGTGACTCGAAGCCCCGGCAACAGCCCTACGAGCAGTACTTC,CASSDSKPRQQPYEQYF
TRBJ2-5,TRBV15,many,TRBD2,TGTGCCACCAGCGACCCGGGACTAGCGGGGGAAGAGACCCAGTACTTC,CATSDPGLAGEETQYF
TRBJ1-6,TRBV7-2,.,.,TGTGCCAGCAACCGGGGGGGTAATTGGGATTCACCCCTCCACTTT,CASNRGGNWDSPLHF
TRBJ2-3,TRBV20-1,.,TRBD2,TGCAGTGCGGTGCCCGGGACTAGCGGAGATACGCAGTATTTT,CSAVPGTSGDTQYF
TRBJ2-7,TRBV6-5,few,TRBD2,TGTGCCAGCAGTTACTCGAGTATTTATGCGGGGGGGCCGGTGATCGAGCAGTACTTC,CASSYSSIYAGGPVIEQYF
TRBJ1-5,TRBV6-1,.,TRBD1,TGTGCCAGCAGTGCCCAGACAGGGGGCGGCAATCAGCCCCAGCATTTT,CASSAQTGGGNQPQHF
TRBJ1-6,TRBV4-1,few,TRBD1,TGCGCCAGCAGCCAAGGGACAGGGAGCTCCTATAATTCACCCCTCCACTTT,CASSQGTGSSYNSPLHF
TRBJ2-5,TRBV11-2,few,TRBD1,TGTGCCAGCAGCCTTAGAAGGGACAGGGGATGGGAGACCCAGTACTTC,CASSLRRDRGWETQYF
TRBJ1-2,TRBV7-6,few,.,TGTGCCAGCAGCTTGGGCAGGTCTGACTATGGCTACACCTTC,CASSLGRSDYGYTF
TRBJ2-1,TRBV14,.,.,TGTGCCAGCAGCAACAGCCTCCAGCGGGCCACCCGGGGCGAGCAGTTCTTC,CASSNSLQRATRGEQFF
TRBJ2-7,TRBV28,few,.,TGTGCCAGCGCTACGGCCTACGAGCAGTACTTC,CASATAYEQYF
TRBJ2-3,TRBV20-1,few,.,TGCAGTGCTAGTCATCCCCCTGTCTATACGCAGTATTTT,CSASHPPVYTQYF
TRBJ2-1,TRBV30,.,.,TGTGCCTGCAATGAGCAGTTCTTC,CACNEQFF
TRBJ2-3,TRBV20-1,few,.,TGCAGTGCTAGAGACTCCCAGCGTGATACGCAGTATTTT,CSARDSQRDTQYF
TRBJ1-6,TRBV6-6,few,TRBD1,TGTGCCAGCAGCACCCGGGACAGGCATAATTCACCCCTCCACTTT,CASSTRDRHNSPLHF
TRBJ1-1,TRBV4-3,.,.,TGCGCCAGCAGCCAAGTGGCGAACACTGAAGCTTTCTTT,CASSQVANTEAFF
TRBJ1-6,TRBV12-3/TRBV12-4,.,.,TGTGCCAGCAGTTCCGCAGGAAATTCTCTGAATTCACCCCTCCACTTT,CASSSAGNSLNSPLHF
TRBJ2-3,TRBV15,few,TRBD1,TGTGCCACCAGCAGAGATCTCTCAGGGGGCGTGGATACGCAGTATTTT,CATSRDLSGGVDTQYF
TRBJ2-3,TRBV29-1,.,TRBD1,TGCAGCGACCGACAGGGGTTGGATACGCAGTATTTT,CSDRQGLDTQYF
TRBJ1-2,TRBV6-1,few,TRBD1,TGTGCCAGCCTACCAATCGGGACAGGGGGCTTAGGCTACACCTTC,CASLPIGTGGLGYTF
TRBJ1-1,TRBV5-1,.,.,TGCGCCAGCAGACGCGGGGGGATCGGGGACACTGAAGCTTTCTTT,CASRRGGIGDTEAFF
TRBJ2-1,TRBV4-3,few,TRBD2,TGCGCCAGCAGCCAAGAATACCTAGCGGGGGGGCAGTTCTTC,CASSQEYLAGGQFF
TRBJ1-2,TRBV20-1,.,.,TGCAGTGCGGCACAGGACTATGGCTACACCTTC,CSAAQDYGYTF
TRBJ2-2,TRBV15,many,.,TGTGCCACCAGCAGAGGTGGGGCGCACACCGGGGAGCTGTTTTTT,CATSRGGAHTGELFF
TRBJ2-2,TRBV7-9,many,TRBD2,TGTGCCAGCAGCCCTCCCCGGGCGGGAGGGAACGGGGAGCTGTTTTTT,CASSPPRAGGNGELFF
TRBJ2-2,TRBV9,few,.,TGTGCCAGCAGCGTAGGGGGCTGGAACACCGGGGAGCTGTTTTTT,CASSVGGWNTGELFF
TRBJ2-5,TRBV29-1,few,TRBD1,TGCAGCGTTGGCGGGACAGGGGGGCAGACCCAGTACTTC,CSVGGTGGQTQYF
TRBJ2-2,TRBV2,few,.,TGTGCCAGCAGTTCTCCAGGGGACACCGGGGAGCTGTTTTTT,CASSSPGDTGELFF
TRBJ1-6,TRBV6-2/TRBV6-3,.,.,TGTGCCACCGAGGGACGGACTGTTTCACCCCTCCACTTT,CATEGRTVSPLHF